This T cell receptor (beta chain) is from a study of T cell responses to AZD1222 COVID-19 vaccine. Findings and caveats of the study: In a largely white British group with more females than males, clonal diversity was possibly underestimated. Two AZD1222 administrations were followed by greater Spike-specific TCR breadth and depth. AZD1222 recipients seropositive at baseline numbered only five or six. Reportedly, nearly half of unique spike TCRs recognized epitopes outside B.1.351/B.1.1.7 mutations.

Produced via immunoSEQ multiplex PCR; TCRdb's table is partial and in-frame only. The table lists a few hundred thousand clones, over 85% of them singletons, with about 0.5% in the top ten. This clone was picked up one time. The target antigen is unknown. The CDR3 has 16 amino acids. The germline CDR1 and CDR2 sequences are SEHNR and FQNEAQ (reference sequence). V was clipped by 0 bases and J by 4 bases, with 16 bases between them. Sequencing used peripheral blood, obtained on day 0 of AZD1222 vaccination. The origin of this receptor is an adult in good health. The V and J genes are TRBV7-9 and TRBJ2-7; D may correspond to TRBD1 or TRBD2 (6 bases each). The DNA of the CDR3 is TGTGCCAGCAGCTTAGCCGGGGGCCCGAGGGTTTACGAGCAGTACTTC. The encoded protein is CASSLAGGPRVYEQYF. The whole variable domain, remainder taken from reference TRBV7-9 and TRBJ2-7, is DTGVSQNPRHKITKRGQNVTFRCDPISEHNRLYWYRQTLGQGPEFLTYFQNEAQLEKSRLLSDRFSAERPKGSFSTLEIQRTEQGDSAMYLCASSLAGGPRVYEQYFGPGTRLTVT.